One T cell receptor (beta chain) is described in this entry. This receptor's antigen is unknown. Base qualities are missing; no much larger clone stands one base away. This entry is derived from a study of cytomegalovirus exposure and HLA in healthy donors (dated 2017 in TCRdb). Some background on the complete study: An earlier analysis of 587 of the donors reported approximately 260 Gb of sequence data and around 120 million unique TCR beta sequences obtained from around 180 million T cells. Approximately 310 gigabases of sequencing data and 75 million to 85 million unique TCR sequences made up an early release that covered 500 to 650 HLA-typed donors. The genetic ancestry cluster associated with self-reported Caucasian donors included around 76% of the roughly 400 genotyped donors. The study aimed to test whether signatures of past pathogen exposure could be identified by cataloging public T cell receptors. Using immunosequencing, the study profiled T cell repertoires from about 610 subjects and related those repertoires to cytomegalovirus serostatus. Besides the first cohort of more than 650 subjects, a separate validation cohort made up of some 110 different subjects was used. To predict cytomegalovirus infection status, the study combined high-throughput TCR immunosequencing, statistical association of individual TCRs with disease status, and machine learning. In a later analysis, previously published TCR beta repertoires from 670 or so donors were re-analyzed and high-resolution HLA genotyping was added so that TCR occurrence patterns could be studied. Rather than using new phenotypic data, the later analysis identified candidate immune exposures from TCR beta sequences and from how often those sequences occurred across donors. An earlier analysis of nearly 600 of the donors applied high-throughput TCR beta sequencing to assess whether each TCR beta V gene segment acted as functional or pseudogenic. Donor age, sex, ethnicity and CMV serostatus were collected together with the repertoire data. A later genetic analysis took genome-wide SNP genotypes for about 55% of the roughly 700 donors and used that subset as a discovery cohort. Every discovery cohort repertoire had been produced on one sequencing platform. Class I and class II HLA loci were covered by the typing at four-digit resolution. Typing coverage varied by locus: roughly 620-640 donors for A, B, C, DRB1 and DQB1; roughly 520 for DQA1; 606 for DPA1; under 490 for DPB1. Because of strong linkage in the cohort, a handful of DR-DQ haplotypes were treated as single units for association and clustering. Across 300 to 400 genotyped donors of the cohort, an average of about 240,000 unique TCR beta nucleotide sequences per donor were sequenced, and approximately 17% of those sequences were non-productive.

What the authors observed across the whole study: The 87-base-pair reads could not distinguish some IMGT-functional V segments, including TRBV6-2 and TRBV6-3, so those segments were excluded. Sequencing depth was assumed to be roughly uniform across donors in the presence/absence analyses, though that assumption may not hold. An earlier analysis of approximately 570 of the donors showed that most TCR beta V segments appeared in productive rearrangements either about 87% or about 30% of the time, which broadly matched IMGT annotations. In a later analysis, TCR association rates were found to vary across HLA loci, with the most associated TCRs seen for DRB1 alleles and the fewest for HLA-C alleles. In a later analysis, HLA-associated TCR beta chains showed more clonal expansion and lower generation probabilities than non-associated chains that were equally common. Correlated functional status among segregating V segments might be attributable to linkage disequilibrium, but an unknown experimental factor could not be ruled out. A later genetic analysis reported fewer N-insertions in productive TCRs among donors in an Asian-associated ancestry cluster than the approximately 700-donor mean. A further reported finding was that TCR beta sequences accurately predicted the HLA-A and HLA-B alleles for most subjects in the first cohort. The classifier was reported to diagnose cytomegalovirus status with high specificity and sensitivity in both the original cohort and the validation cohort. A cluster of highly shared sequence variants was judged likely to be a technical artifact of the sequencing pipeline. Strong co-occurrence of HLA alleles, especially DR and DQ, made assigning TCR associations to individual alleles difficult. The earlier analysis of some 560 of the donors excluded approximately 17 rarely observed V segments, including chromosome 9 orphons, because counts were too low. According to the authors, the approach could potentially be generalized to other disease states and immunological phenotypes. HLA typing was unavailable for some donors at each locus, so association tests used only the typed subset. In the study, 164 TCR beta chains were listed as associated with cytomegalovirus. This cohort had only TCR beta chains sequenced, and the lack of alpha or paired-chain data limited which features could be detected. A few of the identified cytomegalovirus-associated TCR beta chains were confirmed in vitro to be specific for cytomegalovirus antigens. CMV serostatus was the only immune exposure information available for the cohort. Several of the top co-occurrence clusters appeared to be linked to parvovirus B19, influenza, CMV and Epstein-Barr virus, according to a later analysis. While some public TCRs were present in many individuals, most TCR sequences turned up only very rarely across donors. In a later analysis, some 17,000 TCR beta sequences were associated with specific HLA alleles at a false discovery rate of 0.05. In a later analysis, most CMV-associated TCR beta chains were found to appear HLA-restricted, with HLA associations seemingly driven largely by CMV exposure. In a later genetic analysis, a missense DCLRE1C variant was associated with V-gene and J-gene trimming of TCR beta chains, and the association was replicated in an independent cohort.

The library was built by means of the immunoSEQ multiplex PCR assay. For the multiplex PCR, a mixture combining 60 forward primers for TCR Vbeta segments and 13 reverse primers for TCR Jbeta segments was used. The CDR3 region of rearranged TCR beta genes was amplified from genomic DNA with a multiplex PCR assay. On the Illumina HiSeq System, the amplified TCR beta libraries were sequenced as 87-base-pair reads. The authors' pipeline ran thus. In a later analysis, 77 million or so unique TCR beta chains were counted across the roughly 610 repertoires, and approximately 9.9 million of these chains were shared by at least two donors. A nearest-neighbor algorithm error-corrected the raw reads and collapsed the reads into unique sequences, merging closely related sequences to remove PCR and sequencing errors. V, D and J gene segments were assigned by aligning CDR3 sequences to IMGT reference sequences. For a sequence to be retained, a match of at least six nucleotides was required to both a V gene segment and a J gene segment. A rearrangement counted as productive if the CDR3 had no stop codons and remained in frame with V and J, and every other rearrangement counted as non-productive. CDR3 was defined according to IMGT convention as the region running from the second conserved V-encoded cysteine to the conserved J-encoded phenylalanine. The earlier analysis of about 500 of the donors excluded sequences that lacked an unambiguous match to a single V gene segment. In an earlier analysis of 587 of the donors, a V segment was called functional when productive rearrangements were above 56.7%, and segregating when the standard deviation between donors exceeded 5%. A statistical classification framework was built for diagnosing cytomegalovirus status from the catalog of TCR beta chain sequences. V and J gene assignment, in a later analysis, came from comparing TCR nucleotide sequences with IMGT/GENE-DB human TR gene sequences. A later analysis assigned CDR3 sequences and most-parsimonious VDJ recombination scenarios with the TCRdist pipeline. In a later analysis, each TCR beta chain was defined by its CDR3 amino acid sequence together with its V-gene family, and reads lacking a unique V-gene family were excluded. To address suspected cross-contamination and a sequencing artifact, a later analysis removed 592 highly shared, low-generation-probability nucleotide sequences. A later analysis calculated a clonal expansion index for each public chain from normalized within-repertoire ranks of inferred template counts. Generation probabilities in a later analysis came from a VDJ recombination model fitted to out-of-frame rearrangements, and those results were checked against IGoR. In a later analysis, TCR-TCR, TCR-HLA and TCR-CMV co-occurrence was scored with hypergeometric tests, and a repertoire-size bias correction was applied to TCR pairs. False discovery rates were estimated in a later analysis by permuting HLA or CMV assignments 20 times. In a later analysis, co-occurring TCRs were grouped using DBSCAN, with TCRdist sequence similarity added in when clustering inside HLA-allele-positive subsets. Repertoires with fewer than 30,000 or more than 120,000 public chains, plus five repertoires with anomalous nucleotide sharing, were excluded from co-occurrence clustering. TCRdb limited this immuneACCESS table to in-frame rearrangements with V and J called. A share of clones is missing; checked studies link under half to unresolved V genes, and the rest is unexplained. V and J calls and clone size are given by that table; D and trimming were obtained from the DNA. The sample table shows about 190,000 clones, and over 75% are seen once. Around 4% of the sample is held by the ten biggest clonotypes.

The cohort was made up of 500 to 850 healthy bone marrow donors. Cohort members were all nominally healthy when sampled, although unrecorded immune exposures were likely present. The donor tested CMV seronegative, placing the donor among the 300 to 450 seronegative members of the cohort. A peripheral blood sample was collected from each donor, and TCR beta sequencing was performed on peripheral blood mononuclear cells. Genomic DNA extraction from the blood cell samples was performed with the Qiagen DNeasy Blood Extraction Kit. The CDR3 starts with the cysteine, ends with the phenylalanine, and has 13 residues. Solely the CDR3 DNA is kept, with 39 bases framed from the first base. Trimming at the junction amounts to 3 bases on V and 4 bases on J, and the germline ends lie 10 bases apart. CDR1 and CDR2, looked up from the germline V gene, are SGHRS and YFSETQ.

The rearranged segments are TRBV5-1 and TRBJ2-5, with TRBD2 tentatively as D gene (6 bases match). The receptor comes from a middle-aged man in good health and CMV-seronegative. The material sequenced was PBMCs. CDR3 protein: CASSSLASETQYF. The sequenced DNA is TGCGCCAGCAGCTCACTAGCCTCAGAGACCCAGTACTTC.